This entry concerns a single T cell receptor beta chain. The antigen is unknown. TCRdb's copy holds only in-frame clones and misses some; the assay was immunoSEQ multiplex PCR. This sample carries approximately 740,000 clones, more than 85% of them seen once, and the ten largest clones take about 25%. The data are from a study of shared clonotypes between healthy human individuals. Overall study results and limits: A limitation of the genetic and exposure-history diversity represented arose from few donors.

Germline V gene sequence: CDR1 SGDLS, CDR2 YYNGEE. This CDR3 is 15 amino acids long. The V segment lost 0 bases and the J segment 10 bases; nucleotides outside the gene matches: 9. It was CD45RO-negative cells, positively selected for CCR7, that made up naive CD8 cells, with terminally differentiated effector memory CD45RA+ cells excluded. Every contributor of samples was a Caucasian grown-up residing in Nashville, Tennessee. The sequencing input was naive CD8+ T cells sorted from blood. This chain connects TRBV9 to TRBJ1-1, with 10 bases that match TRBD1. The source is a young man in good health. As DNA, the CDR3 is TGTGCCAGCAGCGTAGGTGAGACAGGGGGCGGAGGAGCTTTCTTT. Translated: CASSVGETGGGGAFF. Based on the CDR3 plus reference TRBV9 and TRBJ1-1, the full variable domain is DSGVTQTPKHLITATGQRVTLRCSPRSGDLSVYWYQQSLDQGLQFLIQYYNGEERAKGNILERFSAQQFPDLHSELNLSSLELGDSALYFCASSVGETGGGGAFFGQGTRLTVV.